A single sample gave rise to the 14 T cell receptor beta chains below, sequenced in a study of CD4 T cells in relation to SARS-CoV-2 and coronaviruses. CD4+ T cells from unexposed donors were obtained before the COVID-19 pandemic (2011-2018). Using immunoSEQ multiplex PCR, the repertoire was profiled, and TCRdb retains in-frame clones only, with some absent. The data contain just under 65,000 clones, 94% of them singletons. The sequencing input was naive CD4+ T cells from PBMCs. The subset: naive CD4+ T cells isolated by negative enrichment. The receptors here all came from a human donor in good health.

The CDR3 reads CATQMGIGGEKLFF. The CDR3 nucleotides are TGTGCCACCCAGATGGGTATTGGTGGTGAAAAACTGTTTTTT. The chain carries TRBV15 and TRBJ1-4; D is undetermined. V was clipped by 8 bases and J by 7 bases, with 17 bases between them. Germline CDR1 LNHNV, CDR2 YYDKDF (reference sequence). There are 14 residues in the CDR3.

The chain combines TRBV28 with TRBJ2-1; 8 bases map to TRBD2. Germline V CDR1 and CDR2: MDHEN, SYDVKM. There are 16 residues in the CDR3. V trimming: 7 bases; J trimming: 2 bases; junction bases outside the gene matches: 10. The CDR3 spells CASMGSSAGAYNEQFF. The CDR3 DNA reads as TGTGCCAGCATGGGATCCTCAGCGGGGGCCTACAATGAGCAGTTCTTC.

The chain recombines TRBV7-3 with TRBJ1-5; perhaps TRBD1 as D (5 bases). CDR1 and CDR2 from the germline V gene are SGHTA and FQGTGA. Deletions cut 5 bases from V and 10 bases from J, with 15 bases between. The CDR3 is 13 residues long. CDR3 region: CASSPQVGGPQHF. The CDR3 nucleotides are TGTGCCAGCAGCCCCCAAGTCGGGGGACCCCAGCATTTT. Full variable domain (missing parts from reference TRBV7-3 and TRBJ1-5): GAGVSQTPSNKVTEKGKYVELRCDPISGHTALYWYRQSLGQGPEFLIYFQGTGAADDSGLPNDRFFAVRPEGSVSTLKIQRTERGDSAVYLCASSPQVGGPQHFGDGTRLSIL.

This clone was seen a single time. Here the CDR3 DNA reads TGTGCCAGCAATAGAGCGGGGCAATACGAGCAGTACTTC. As protein: CASNRAGQYEQYF. V is TRBV5-6 and J is TRBJ2-7, with TRBD2 matching 7 bases. Germline CDR1 reads SGHDT; CDR2 reads YYEEEE. The CDR3 covers 13 residues. V gave up 6 bases and J gave up 4 bases; unmatched junction bases: 7.

This clone was seen just once. The chain has TRBV5-4 and TRBJ2-3, with 12 positions matching TRBD1. Germline trimming cut 4 bases from V and 4 bases from J; bases unmatched to any gene: 4. Germline loops: CDR1 SGHNT, CDR2 YYREEE (reference sequence). The CDR3 is 15 residues long. CDR3 sequence (DNA): TGTGCCAGCAGCCAACGGGACAGGGGGCCAGATACGCAGTATTTT. It is translated as CASSQRDRGPDTQYF.

V and J are TRBV4-1 and TRBJ2-1; 10 bases map to TRBD2. CDR3 length equals 16 residues. Trimming took 4 bases from V and 8 from J; bases not matched to a gene: 11. Germline assignment: CDR1 MGHRA and CDR2 YSYEKL. The CDR3 DNA reads as TGCGCCAGCAGCCCCTCCCCAGCGGGAGGGGGGTATGAGCAGTTCTTC. Its protein is CASSPSPAGGGYEQFF.

The genes are TRBV11-3 and TRBJ2-1; 7 bases agree with TRBD1. Germline V gene lookup returns CDR1 SGHNT and CDR2 YENEEA. The CDR3 loop spans 14 amino acids. The ends lost 5 bases at V and 7 bases at J; junction bases unmatched: 8. The CDR3 coding sequence is TGTGCCAGCAGCCCCCAAGACAGGGCTAATGAGCAGTTCTTC. This encodes CASSPQDRANEQFF.

The chain links TRBV2 to TRBJ2-5; D is perhaps TRBD1 (6 bases). CDR1 and CDR2 from the germline V gene are SNHLY and FYNNEI. V dropped 7 bases and J dropped 3 bases, with 12 bases sitting between them. The CDR3 has 13 amino acids. CDR3 sequence (DNA): TGTGCCAGCAAGCAGGGGCATAAAGAGACCCAGTACTTC. Translated: CASKQGHKETQYF.

V and J are TRBV7-9 and TRBJ1-5; D perhaps matches TRBD1 (5 bases). Trimming shortened V by 0 bases and J by 7 bases, and 10 bases separated the two germline ends. There are 14 residues in the CDR3. Germline V lookup: CDR1 SEHNR, CDR2 FQNEAQ (reference sequence). CDR3 in DNA: TGTGCCAGCAGCTTAGCCGGGACTGGGCAGCCCCAGCATTTT. Protein product: CASSLAGTGQPQHF.

This clone was recorded a few times. This chain connects TRBV28 to TRBJ1-1; D unresolved. Per germline, CDR1 MDHEN and CDR2 SYDVKM. Trimming took off 2 bases at V and 6 bases at J, with 7 bases between the two ends. The CDR3 sequence is 12 residues long. The DNA of the CDR3 is TGTGCCAGCAGTTTAAGGACCGCTGAAGCTTTCTTT. It is translated as CASSLRTAEAFF.

This chain links TRBV10-3 with TRBJ2-1; 11 nucleotides match TRBD2. J was trimmed by 7 bases and V by 6 bases; bases with no gene match: 5. The CDR3 runs 14 residues. Germline CDR1 reads ENHRY; CDR2 reads SYGVKD. The CDR3 loop is CAIRGTSGNNEQFF. CDR3 coding DNA: TGTGCCATCAGGGGGACTAGCGGAAATAATGAGCAGTTCTTC.

The chain carries TRBV28 and TRBJ1-1, with D tentatively TRBD1 (5 bases). Germline V CDR1 and CDR2: MDHEN, SYDVKM. Trimming removed 2 bases from V and 7 bases from J, with 8 bases in between. The CDR3 totals 12 residues. This chain's CDR3 is CASSLGQGEAFF. Written as DNA, the CDR3 is TGTGCCAGCAGTTTAGGTCAGGGTGAAGCTTTCTTT.

The rearrangement uses TRBV28 and TRBJ1-6; 7 bases fit TRBD1. Germline V gene lookup returns CDR1 MDHEN and CDR2 SYDVKM. This CDR3 is 17 amino acids long. J lost 1 base, V lost 5 bases, and 8 bases had no gene match. In nucleotides, the CDR3 is TGTGCCAGCAGTCGACAGGGCCACGGTTCCTATAATTCACCCCTCCACTTT. It codes for CASSRQGHGSYNSPLHF.

This rearrangement joins TRBV30 to TRBJ1-5, with D perhaps TRBD1 (5 bases). V lost 2 bases, J lost 4 bases, and 15 bases lay in between. The CDR3 is made up of 15 amino acids. Germline-derived CDR1 and CDR2 are GTSNPN and SVGIG (reference sequence). The CDR3 DNA reads TGTGCCTGGAGTTTGGGGGAGTCTTTAAATCAGCCCCAGCATTTT. Encoded protein: CAWSLGESLNQPQHF.